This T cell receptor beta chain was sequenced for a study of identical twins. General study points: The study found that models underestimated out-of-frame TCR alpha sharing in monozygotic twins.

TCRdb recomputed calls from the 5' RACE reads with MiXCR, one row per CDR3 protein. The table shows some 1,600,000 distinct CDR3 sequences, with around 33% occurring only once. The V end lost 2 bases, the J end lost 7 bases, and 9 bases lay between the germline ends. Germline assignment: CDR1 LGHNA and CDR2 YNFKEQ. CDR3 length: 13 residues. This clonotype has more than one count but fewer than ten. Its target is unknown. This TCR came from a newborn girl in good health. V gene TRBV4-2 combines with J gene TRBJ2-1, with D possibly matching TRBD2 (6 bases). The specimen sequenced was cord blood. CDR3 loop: CASSQMTRNEQFF. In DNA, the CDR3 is TGTGCCAGCAGCCAAATGACTAGGAATGAGCAGTTCTTC.